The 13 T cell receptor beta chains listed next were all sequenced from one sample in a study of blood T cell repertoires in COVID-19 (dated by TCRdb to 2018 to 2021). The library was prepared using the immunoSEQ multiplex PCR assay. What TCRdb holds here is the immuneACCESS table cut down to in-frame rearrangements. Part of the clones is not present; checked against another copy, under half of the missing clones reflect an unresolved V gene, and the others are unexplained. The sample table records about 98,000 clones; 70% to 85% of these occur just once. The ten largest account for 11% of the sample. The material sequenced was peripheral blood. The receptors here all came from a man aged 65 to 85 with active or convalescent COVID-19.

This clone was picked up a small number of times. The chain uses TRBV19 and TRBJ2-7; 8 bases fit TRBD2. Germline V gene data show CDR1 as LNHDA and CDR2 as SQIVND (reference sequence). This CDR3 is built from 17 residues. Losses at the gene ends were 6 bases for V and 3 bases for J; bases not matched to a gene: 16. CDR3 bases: TGTGCCAGTAGCGCCAGCGGACTAGCCGTCGGGGTCTACGAGCAGTACTTC. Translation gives CASSASGLAVGVYEQYF.

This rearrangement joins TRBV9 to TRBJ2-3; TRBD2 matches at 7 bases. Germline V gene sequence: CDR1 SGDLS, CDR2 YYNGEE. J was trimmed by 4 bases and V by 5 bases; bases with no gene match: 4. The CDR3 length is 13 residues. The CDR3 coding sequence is TGTGCCAGCAGTCGGGGGGTTGCAGATACGCAGTATTTT. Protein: CASSRGVADTQYF.

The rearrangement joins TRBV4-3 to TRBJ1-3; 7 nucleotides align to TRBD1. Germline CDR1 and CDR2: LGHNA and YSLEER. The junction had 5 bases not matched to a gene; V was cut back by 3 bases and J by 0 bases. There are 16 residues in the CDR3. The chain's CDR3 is CASSQSGQLSGNTIYF. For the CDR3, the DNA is TGCGCCAGCAGCCAGTCGGGACAGCTCTCTGGAAACACCATATATTTT.

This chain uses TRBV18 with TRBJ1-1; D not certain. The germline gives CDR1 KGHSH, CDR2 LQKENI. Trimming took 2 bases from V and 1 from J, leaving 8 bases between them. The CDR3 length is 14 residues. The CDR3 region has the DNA TGTGCCAGCTCACCAAACAGAGAGAACACTGAAGCTTTCTTT. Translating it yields CASSPNRENTEAFF.

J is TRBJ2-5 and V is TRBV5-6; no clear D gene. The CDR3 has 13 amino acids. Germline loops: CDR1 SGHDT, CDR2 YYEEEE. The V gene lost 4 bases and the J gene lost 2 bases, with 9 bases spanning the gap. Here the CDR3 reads CASSQRVQETQYF. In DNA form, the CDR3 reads TGTGCCAGCAGCCAACGAGTACAAGAGACCCAGTACTTC. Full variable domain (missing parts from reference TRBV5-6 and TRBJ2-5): DAGVTQSPTHLIKTRGQQVTLRCSPKSGHDTVSWYQQALGQGPQFIFQYYEEEERQRGNFPDRFSGHQFPNYSSELNVNALLLGDSALYLCASSQRVQETQYFGPGTRLLVL.

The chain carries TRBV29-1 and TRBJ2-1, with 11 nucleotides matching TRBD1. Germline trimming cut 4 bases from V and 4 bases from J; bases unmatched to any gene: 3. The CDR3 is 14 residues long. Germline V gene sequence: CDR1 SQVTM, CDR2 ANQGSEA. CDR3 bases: TGCAGCGTTGGGGGGACAGGGGGATACAATGAGCAGTTCTTC. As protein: CSVGGTGGYNEQFF.

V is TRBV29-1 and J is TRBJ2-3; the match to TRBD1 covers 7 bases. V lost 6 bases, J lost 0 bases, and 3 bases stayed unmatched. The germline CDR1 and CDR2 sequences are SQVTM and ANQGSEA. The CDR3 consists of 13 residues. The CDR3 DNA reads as TGCAGCGTCAAACAGGGGAGCACAGATACGCAGTATTTT. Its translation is CSVKQGSTDTQYF.

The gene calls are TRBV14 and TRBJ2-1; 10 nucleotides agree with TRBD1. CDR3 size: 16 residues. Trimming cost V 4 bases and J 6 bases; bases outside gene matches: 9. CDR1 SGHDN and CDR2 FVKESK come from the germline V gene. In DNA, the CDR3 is TGTGCCAGCAGCCGCCGGGGACAGGGGAATATCAATGAGCAGTTCTTC. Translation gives CASSRRGQGNINEQFF.

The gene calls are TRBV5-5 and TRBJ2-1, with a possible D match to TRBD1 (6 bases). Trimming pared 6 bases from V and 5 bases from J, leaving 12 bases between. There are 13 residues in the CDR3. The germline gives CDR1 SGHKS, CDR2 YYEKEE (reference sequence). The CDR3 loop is CASTRTADNEQFF. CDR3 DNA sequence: TGTGCCAGCACTCGGACAGCTGACAATGAGCAGTTCTTC. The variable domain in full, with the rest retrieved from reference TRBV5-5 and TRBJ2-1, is DAGVTQSPTHLIKTRGQQVTLRCSPISGHKSVSWYQQVLGQGPQFIFQYYEKEERGRGNFPDRFSARQFPNYSSELNVNALLLGDSALYLCASTRTADNEQFFGPGTRLTVL.

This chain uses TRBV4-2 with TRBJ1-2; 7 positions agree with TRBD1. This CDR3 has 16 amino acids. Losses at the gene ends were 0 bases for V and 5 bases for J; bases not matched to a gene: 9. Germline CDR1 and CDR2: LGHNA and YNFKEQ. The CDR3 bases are TGTGCCAGCAGCCAAGACATTGGGACAGCGAAGTATGGCTACACCTTC. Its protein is CASSQDIGTAKYGYTF.

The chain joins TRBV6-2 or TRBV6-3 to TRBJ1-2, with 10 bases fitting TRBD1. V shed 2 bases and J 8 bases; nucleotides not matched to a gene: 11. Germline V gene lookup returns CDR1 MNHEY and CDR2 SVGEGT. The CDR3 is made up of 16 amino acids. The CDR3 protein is CASSYAGQGSYLGYTF. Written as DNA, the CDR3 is TGTGCCAGCAGTTACGCGGGACAGGGGAGTTATCTCGGCTACACCTTC.

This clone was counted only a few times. The CDR3 reads CATNLDRFNTEAFF. The CDR3 nucleotides are TGTGCCACTAACCTGGACAGATTTAACACTGAAGCTTTCTTT. The gene calls are TRBV24-1 and TRBJ1-1, with D tentatively TRBD1 (6 bases). CDR1 is KGHDR, CDR2 SFDVKD, per germline. Trimming shortened V by 10 bases and J by 2 bases, and 16 bases separated the two germline ends. The CDR3 is 14 amino acids.

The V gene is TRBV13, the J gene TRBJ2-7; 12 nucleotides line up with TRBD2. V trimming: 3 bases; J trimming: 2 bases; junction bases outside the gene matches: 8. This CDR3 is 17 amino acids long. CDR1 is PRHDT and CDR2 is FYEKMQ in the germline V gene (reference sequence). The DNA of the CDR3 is TGTGCCAGCAGCTTGCTTTCTAGCGGGGGGGCCCCCTACGAGCAGTACTTC. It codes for CASSLLSSGGAPYEQYF. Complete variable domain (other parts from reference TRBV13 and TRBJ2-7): AAGVIQSPRHLIKEKRETATLKCYPIPRHDTVYWYQQGPGQDPQFLISFYEKMQSDKGSIPDRFSAQQFSDYHSELNMSSLELGDSALYFCASSLLSSGGAPYEQYFGPGTRLTVT.